This TCR beta chain was captured by sequencing in a study of PD-L1 blockade in urothelial cancer (dated 2017 in TCRdb). Regarding the study in general: All patients started therapy around 2014 and received atezolizumab 1,200 mg intravenously every 3 weeks. Patients had an ECOG performance status of 0 or 1 and had received between 0 and 3 prior chemotherapy regimens. Blood samples gave a median of about 150,000 T cells and 82,636 unique TCRs, with a median clonality of around 0.074. Whole exome sequencing and RNA sequencing of pretreatment tumors were performed alongside TCR sequencing in the same patients. About 90% of the roughly 29 patients were males with bladder-origin urothelial cancer, and 18 of 29 reported a prior smoking history. Blood samples were analyzed at 3 weeks after treatment start (second dose) and at 6 weeks after treatment start. The study, an exploratory multi-omic analysis, examined somatic, immune and clinical correlates of response to PD-L1 blockade with atezolizumab in urothelial cancer. Durable clinical benefit was defined as a progression-free survival longer than 6 months, and TCR features were additionally tested against progression-free survival and overall survival. About 10 patients reached durable clinical benefit, while around 19 patients did not. Twenty-nine patients had pretreatment blood TCR-seq, some 25 had at least one posttreatment blood collection, and some 25 had tumor TCR-seq. Pretreatment tumor samples, along with matched peripheral blood serially collected before and after atezolizumab treatment, were subjected to TCR sequencing. The paper's findings and limits, for the study overall: Because the sample size was small (n ≈ 27) and many exploratory analyses were performed, the results are intended to be hypothesis-generating. Patients with durable benefit showed greater expansion of tumor-associated TCR clones in peripheral blood 3 weeks after starting treatment (n of about 21, p = 0.022). A pretreatment peripheral blood TCR clonality below the median was linked to improved progression-free and overall survival.

V is pruned by 3 bases and J by 5 bases, leaving 7 bases of the junction without a gene match. Looking up the germline V gene (reference sequence) yields CDR1 GTSNPN and CDR2 SVGIG. The CDR3 goes from the cysteine to the phenylalanine over 16 residues. CDR3 DNA only is kept here, 48 bases in frame from base 1. Synthetic TCR analog templates were spiked into each PCR so that absolute template abundance could be estimated from read counts. Using the immunoSEQ assay, TCRbeta CDR3 regions were amplified from genomic DNA with bias-controlled V and J gene primers. Sequencing of rearranged TCRbeta segments was done at approximately 20X coverage. Processing in the source paper ran as follows. Sequencing errors were corrected by clustering, and CDR3s were annotated against IMGT so that V, D and J genes could be assigned. Downstream analyses used only productive TCRbeta rearrangements, leaving out any out-of-frame or stop-codon sequences. To compute clonality, Shannon entropy was normalized by the log of the number of unique productive sequences and then subtracted from one. Fisher's exact test with Benjamini-Hochberg correction, using a cutoff of adjusted p below 0.01, was how clones that differed between time points or between blood and tumor were identified. TCRdb provides this immuneACCESS table in a form limited to in-frame rearrangements. Some clones are lacking; in checked studies, under half of them reflect an unresolved V gene, and why the rest are absent is not known. Clone size and V and J calls were adopted from that table, with D and trimming inferred from the DNA. Recorded for this sample are about 130,000 clones; about 82% of them occurred a single time. 2.4% of the sample belongs to the ten largest clones.

About this clone: Its antigen remains unidentified. No base quality information exists; no much larger clone differs at one position.

The sample's time point label, in plain terms: peripheral blood 6 weeks after treatment start. A cohort of more than 25 patients with locally advanced or metastatic urothelial carcinoma, treated at Memorial Sloan Kettering on a trial protocol, was included. Peripheral blood mononuclear cells were collected pretreatment and during treatment, with between 1 and 8 total time points obtained per patient. The Qiagen DNeasy Blood extraction kit was used to purify genomic DNA from total PBMCs and tumor samples. Collected pretreatment and during treatment, PBMCs were isolated and stored as previously described.

Sequenced here: PBMCs, sampled around atezolizumab (anti-PD-L1) treatment. The V and J segments used are TRBV30 and TRBJ2-2, and 12 junction bases match TRBD2. This receptor was obtained from a man aged 45-60 years with urothelial cancer. CDR3 loop: CAWREWTSGKTGELFF. The nucleotide sequence reads TGTGCCTGGAGGGAATGGACTAGCGGGAAAACCGGGGAGCTGTTTTTT.